The subject of this entry is one TCR beta chain. The germline V and J ends were trimmed by 2 bases and 6 bases, with 13 bases remaining between them. The germline V gene has CDR1 GTSNPN and CDR2 SVGIG (reference sequence). The CDR3 contains 13 residues. The age range of participants was about 18 to 95 years, with residence in about two dozen US areas. Assignments of participants to cohorts depended upon their own reported clinical history. Resolution of symptoms, clearance, or two negative PCRs was present in recovered Cohort 3 donors. The table came from immunoSEQ multiplex PCR; TCRdb's copy has only in-frame clones and leaves some out. The sample records 300,000 to 400,000 clones, about 88% being singletons. These data originate in a study of blood T cell repertoires in COVID-19. Study background: Nucleic acid was either cDNA or gDNA, and it came from T cells, B-cell-depleted T cells, or PBMCs.

The V gene is TRBV30, the J gene TRBJ1-2, with D possibly TRBD1 on 5 matching bases. The clonotype comes from a man aged 55 to 70 who had recovered from COVID-19. Source material: PBMCs or T cells enriched from blood (not recorded which). The CDR3 sequence: CAWSRAGLDGYTF. CDR3 nucleotide sequence: TGTGCCTGGAGTCGGGCGGGACTTGATGGCTACACCTTC.